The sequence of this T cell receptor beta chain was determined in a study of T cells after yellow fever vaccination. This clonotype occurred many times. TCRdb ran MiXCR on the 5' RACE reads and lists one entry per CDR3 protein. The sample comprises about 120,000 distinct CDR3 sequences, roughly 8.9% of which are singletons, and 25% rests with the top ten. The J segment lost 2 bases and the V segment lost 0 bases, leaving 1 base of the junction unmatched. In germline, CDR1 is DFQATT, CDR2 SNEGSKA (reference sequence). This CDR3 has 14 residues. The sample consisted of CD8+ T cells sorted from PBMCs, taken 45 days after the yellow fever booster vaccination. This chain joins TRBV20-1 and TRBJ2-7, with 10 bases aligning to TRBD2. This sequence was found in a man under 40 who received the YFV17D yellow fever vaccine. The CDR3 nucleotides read TGCAGTGCTAGAGATCTAGCGGGGGCCTACGAGCAGTACTTC. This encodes CSARDLAGAYEQYF.